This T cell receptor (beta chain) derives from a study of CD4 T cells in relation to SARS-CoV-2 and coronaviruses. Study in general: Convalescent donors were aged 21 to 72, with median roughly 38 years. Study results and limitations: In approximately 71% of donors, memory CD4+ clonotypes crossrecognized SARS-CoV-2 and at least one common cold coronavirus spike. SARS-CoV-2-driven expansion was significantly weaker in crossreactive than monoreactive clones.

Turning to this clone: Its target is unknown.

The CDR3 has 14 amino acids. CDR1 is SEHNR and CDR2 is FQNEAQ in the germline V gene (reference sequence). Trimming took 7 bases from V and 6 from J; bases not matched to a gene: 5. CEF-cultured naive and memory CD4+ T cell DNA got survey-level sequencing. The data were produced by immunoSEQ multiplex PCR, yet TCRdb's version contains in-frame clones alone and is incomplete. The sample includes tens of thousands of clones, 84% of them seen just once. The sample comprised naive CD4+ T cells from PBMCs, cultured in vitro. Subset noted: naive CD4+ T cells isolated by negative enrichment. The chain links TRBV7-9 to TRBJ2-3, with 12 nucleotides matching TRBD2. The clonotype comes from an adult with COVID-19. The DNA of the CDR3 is TGTGCCAGCAAGACTAGCGGGAGTTGGGATACGCAGTATTTT. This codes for CASKTSGSWDTQYF. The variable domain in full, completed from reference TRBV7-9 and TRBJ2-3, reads DTGVSQNPRHKITKRGQNVTFRCDPISEHNRLYWYRQTLGQGPEFLTYFQNEAQLEKSRLLSDRFSAERPKGSFSTLEIQRTEQGDSAMYLCASKTSGSWDTQYFGPGTRLTVL.